The 29 T cell receptor beta chains below were found in one sample sequenced in a study of T cells after yellow fever vaccination. TCRdb redid the calling of the 5' RACE reads with MiXCR, one entry per CDR3 protein. The sample has hundreds of thousands of distinct CDR3 sequences, 15% to 20% seen once. The sequencing here drew on PBMCs, taken 15 days after the yellow fever booster vaccination. The receptors were sampled from a man aged 30-40 years who received the YFV17D yellow fever vaccine.

This clonotype occurred a few times. The chain recombines TRBV20-1 with TRBJ2-7; no clear D. Germline V lookup: CDR1 DFQATT, CDR2 SNEGSKA (reference sequence). V lost 3 bases and J 3 bases, leaving 18 bases between the germline ends. The CDR3 consists of 15 residues. The CDR3 coding sequence is TGCAGTGCTAGGGAGCCGGATTGGCCCCGCTACGAGCAGTACTTC. Amino acid sequence: CSAREPDWPRYEQYF.

This clonotype was seen more than once but under ten times. The chain carries TRBV2 and TRBJ2-7; D may correspond to TRBD1 or TRBD2 (5 bases each). The V end was cut by 3 bases, the J end by 3 bases, with 18 bases between. This CDR3 has 16 amino acids. CDR1 and CDR2 (germline): SNHLY, FYNNEI. For the CDR3, the DNA is TGTGCCAGCAGTGAGCCCGGGACCTATGGGGTCTACGAGCAGTACTTC. Amino acid sequence: CASSEPGTYGVYEQYF.

The chain uses TRBV10-3 and TRBJ2-2; 7 nucleotides agree with TRBD2. The germline V gene has CDR1 ENHRY and CDR2 SYGVKD. The ends lost 8 bases at V and 6 bases at J; junction bases unmatched: 9. The CDR3 spans 14 residues. CDR3 nucleotides: TGTGCCATCCACGCGGGGGTTCGTCCCGGGGAGCTGTTTTTT. Its translation is CAIHAGVRPGELFF.

This clonotype was seen more than once but under ten times. V and J are TRBV7-9 and TRBJ2-3; D might be TRBD2 (6 bases). The CDR3 has 15 amino acids. Germline values: CDR1 SEHNR, CDR2 FQNEAQ (reference sequence). V was clipped by 4 bases and J by 3 bases, with 14 bases between them. The CDR3 bases are TGTGCCAGCAGCTCTCCGGGGGTAATGACAGATACGCAGTATTTT. Amino acid sequence: CASSSPGVMTDTQYF.

This clonotype was observed a handful of times. This chain joins TRBV5-1 and TRBJ2-6, with 7 bases fitting TRBD1. This CDR3 has 16 amino acids. V shed 0 bases and J 4 bases; nucleotides not matched to a gene: 4. Germline CDR1 reads SGHRS; CDR2 reads YFSETQ. CDR3 region: CASSLDSTGGANVLTF. CDR3 sequence (DNA): TGCGCCAGCAGCTTGGATTCGACAGGGGGGGCCAACGTCCTGACTTTC.

The CDR3 sequence: CTITRGGVGSDTQYF. The CDR3 nucleotides read TGCACCATTACAAGGGGTGGGGTTGGGTCAGATACGCAGTATTTT. The chain has TRBV20-1 and TRBJ2-3; weak D call: TRBD1 (5 bases). CDR3 length: 15 amino acids. The germline V gene has CDR1 DFQATT and CDR2 SNEGSKA (reference sequence).

This clonotype turned up a few times. The genes are TRBV10-2 and TRBJ2-7, with D perhaps being TRBD1 or TRBD2 (5 bases each). From germline, CDR1 is WSHSY and CDR2 SAAADI. This CDR3 is 12 amino acids long. Trimming took off 8 bases at V and 2 bases at J, with 10 bases between the two ends. CDR3 sequence (DNA): TGCGCCAGCCAGGGCGGGCCCTACGAGCAGTACTTC. Its translation: CASQGGPYEQYF.

V is TRBV3-1 and J is TRBJ1-2, with 12 bases matching TRBD1. From germline, CDR1 is LGHDT and CDR2 YNNKEL (reference sequence). With V trimmed by 4 bases and J by 4 bases, 10 bases remained unmatched. The CDR3 runs 17 residues. CDR3 sequence reads: CASSPRDRGLIFYGYTF. CDR3 DNA: TGTGCCAGCAGCCCCCGGGACAGGGGGCTCATTTTCTATGGCTACACCTTC.

The chain couples TRBV12-3 or TRBV12-4 to TRBJ1-4, with 8 bases identical to TRBD1. Losses at the gene ends were 0 bases for V and 12 bases for J; bases not matched to a gene: 3. This CDR3 comprises 13 residues. CDR3 amino acids: CASSLADRAELFF. DNA for the CDR3: TGTGCCAGCAGTTTAGCGGACAGGGCAGAACTGTTTTTT.

A remark on this clonotype: The junction and the germline gene differ at one end; a read error may be behind it. The rearrangement uses TRBV7-7 and TRBJ2-5, with D maybe TRBD2 (6 bases). Germline loops: CDR1 SSHAT, CDR2 FNYEAQ (reference sequence). CDR3 length: 14 residues. The CDR3 sequence: CASSPSGVGETQYF. DNA for the CDR3: TGTGCTAGCAGCCCATCGGGGGTAGGAGAGACCCAGTACTTC. Combining the CDR3 with reference TRBV7-7 and TRBJ2-5 gives the whole variable domain GAGVSQSPRYKVTKRGQDVTLRCDPISSHATLYWYQQALGQGPEFLTYFNYEAQPDKSGLPSDRFSAERPEGSISTLTIQRTEQRDSAMYRCASSPSGVGETQYFGPGTRLLVL.

Only a few counts were recorded for this clonotype. The rearrangement uses TRBV7-8 and TRBJ2-7; 7 nucleotides agree with TRBD1. V dropped 4 bases and J dropped 3; count of bases not matched to a gene: 6. This CDR3 contains 14 residues. CDR1 is SGHVS, CDR2 FQNEAQ, per germline. The CDR3 DNA reads TGTGCCAGCAGCTCAAGACAGGGAGTCTACGAGCAGTACTTC. It encodes CASSSRQGVYEQYF.

This clonotype appeared a few times. The chain carries TRBV5-5 and TRBJ1-2, with D maybe TRBD1 (6 bases). The CDR3 runs to 14 residues. Per the germline V gene, CDR1 is SGHKS and CDR2 is YYEKEE (reference sequence). The V end lost 5 bases, the J end lost 4 bases, and 15 bases lay between the germline ends. CDR3 DNA: TGTGCCAGCAGTCGGGACACCCCGGGCTATGGCTACACCTTC. It specifies CASSRDTPGYGYTF.

CDR3 DNA: TGTGCCAGCAGGGGCGGGGGACTCCGACAGCCCCAGCATTTT. Amino acids: CASRGGGLRQPQHF. The rearrangement uses TRBV28 and TRBJ1-5, with D possibly matching TRBD1 (5 bases). The germline CDR1 and CDR2 sequences are MDHEN and SYDVKM. The CDR3 consists of 14 residues. With 6 bases removed from V and 7 bases from J, the gap between germline ends came to 16 bases.

This sequence joins TRBV7-9 and TRBJ2-1, with D maybe TRBD1 (6 bases). The length of the CDR3 is 13 residues. Germline loops: CDR1 SEHNR, CDR2 FQNEAQ (reference sequence). Trimming cost V 3 bases and J 10 bases, with 13 bases left between them. Here the CDR3 reads CASSLAHRGEQFF. In nucleotides, the CDR3 is TGTGCCAGCAGCTTGGCGCATAGGGGGGAGCAGTTCTTC.

The CDR3 sequence: CSAGLSPLHF. Here the CDR3 DNA reads TGCAGTGCCGGTCTTTCACCCCTCCACTTT. The genes are TRBV20-1 and TRBJ1-6; no clear D. CDR3 length: 10 residues. The ends were cut back, 6 bases at V and 9 bases at J, with 6 bases in the middle. Per the germline V gene, CDR1 is DFQATT and CDR2 is SNEGSKA (reference sequence).

This clonotype was detected only a few times. This chain uses TRBV4-3 with TRBJ2-2; TRBD2 matches at 12 bases. CDR3 length equals 15 residues. V lost 3 bases and J lost 7; bases outside the gene matches: 3. Germline V gene sequence: CDR1 LGHNA, CDR2 YSLEER. This CDR3 reads CASSHGTSGFGELFF. The CDR3 DNA follows: TGCGCCAGCAGCCACGGGACTAGCGGGTTCGGGGAGCTGTTTTTT.

The chain has TRBV10-3 and TRBJ2-3; D possibly matches TRBD1 or TRBD2 (5 bases each). This CDR3 region has 14 residues. Germline V lookup: CDR1 ENHRY, CDR2 SYGVKD. Trimming removed 0 bases at V and 5 bases at J, with 9 bases between. CDR3 coding DNA: TGTGCCATCAGTGAGTCGAGGGGTGGAGATACGCAGTATTTT. Translating it yields CAISESRGGDTQYF.

This CDR3 is CASRVGGAQDEQYF. Written as DNA, the CDR3 is TGTGCCAGCAGGGTGGGCGGGGCCCAAGACGAGCAGTACTTC. The chain uses TRBV7-9 and TRBJ2-7; perhaps TRBD2 as D (6 bases). Germline values: CDR1 SEHNR, CDR2 FQNEAQ (reference sequence). This CDR3 comprises 14 residues. Trimming removed 6 bases at V and 5 bases at J, with 17 bases between.

V gene TRBV28 combines with J gene TRBJ2-1; 11 bases fit TRBD2. Per the germline V gene, CDR1 is MDHEN and CDR2 is SYDVKM. The CDR3 has 14 amino acids. Trimming took 2 bases from V and 14 from J; bases not matched to a gene: 8. CDR3 sequence: CASSLLRSGRGEFF. The CDR3 DNA reads TGTGCCAGCAGTTTACTCCGTAGCGGGAGGGGTGAGTTCTTC.

This clonotype appeared a few times. The rearrangement uses TRBV20-1 and TRBJ2-1, with unresolved D. The germline V and J ends were trimmed by 3 bases and 8 bases, with 2 bases remaining between them. This CDR3 is 9 amino acids long. From germline, CDR1 is DFQATT and CDR2 SNEGSKA (reference sequence). CDR3 sequence: CSASHEQFF. In nucleotides, the CDR3 is TGCAGTGCTAGTCATGAGCAGTTCTTC.

This clonotype was recorded a few times. The rearrangement links TRBV20-1 to TRBJ1-4; TRBD1 matches at 7 bases. This CDR3 has 13 residues. Germline CDR1 DFQATT, CDR2 SNEGSKA (reference sequence). V lost 3 bases, J lost 4 bases, and 2 bases stayed unmatched. CDR3 sequence reads: CSARGTVNEKLFF. The CDR3 coding sequence is TGCAGTGCTAGGGGGACAGTTAATGAAAAACTGTTTTTT.

This rearrangement joins TRBV20-1 to TRBJ2-5; D is perhaps TRBD1 (6 bases). The germline CDR1 and CDR2 sequences are DFQATT and SNEGSKA (reference sequence). The CDR3 has 14 residues. Trimming shortened V by 3 bases and J by 1 base, and 12 bases separated the two germline ends. CDR3 sequence (DNA): TGCAGTGCTAGTCCCGGGACACTCCAAGAGACCCAGTACTTC. Translated: CSASPGTLQETQYF.

The genes are TRBV10-3 and TRBJ2-5; D may be TRBD1 or TRBD2 (5 bases each). Trimming left V 6 bases short and J 1 base short, with 18 bases between. Germline CDR1 and CDR2: ENHRY and SYGVKD. CDR3 length equals 16 residues. Here the CDR3 reads CAISESPGGGQETQYF. The CDR3 DNA reads as TGTGCCATCAGCGAAAGCCCTGGTGGGGGCCAAGAGACCCAGTACTTC.

The chain couples TRBV6-1 to TRBJ2-7; either TRBD1 or TRBD2 may fit D (5 bases each). The V gene's germline CDR1 is MNHNS and CDR2 SASEGT. The V end was cut by 8 bases, the J end by 6 bases, with 20 bases between. This CDR3 comprises 14 residues. The chain's CDR3 is CASLPGLGAGEQYF. The CDR3 DNA sequence: TGTGCCAGCTTACCGGGGTTAGGGGCCGGCGAGCAGTACTTC.

The gene calls are TRBV15 and TRBJ1-2; D call uncertain. Trimming cost V 1 base and J 2 bases, with 11 bases left between them. Germline V CDR1 and CDR2: LNHNV, YYDKDF (reference sequence). This CDR3 region has 15 residues. The CDR3 sequence: CATSRVPGRNYGYTF. The CDR3 nucleotides read TGTGCCACCAGCAGAGTTCCGGGTAGGAACTATGGCTACACCTTC.

This clonotype has a handful of counts. This chain uses TRBV5-6 with TRBJ2-3, with 7 positions matching TRBD1. Germline V gene sequence: CDR1 SGHDT, CDR2 YYEEEE. Losses at the gene ends were 4 bases for V and 3 bases for J; bases not matched to a gene: 8. The CDR3 totals 15 residues. Written as DNA, the CDR3 is TGTGCCAGCAGCCTCCCAGGGGGATATACAGATACGCAGTATTTT. It is translated as CASSLPGGYTDTQYF.

This clonotype showed up just a few times. This sequence joins TRBV12-3 or TRBV12-4 and TRBJ1-1; D gene uncertain. This CDR3 region has 13 residues. V was cut by 4 bases and J by 10 bases, with 16 bases left in between. This CDR3 is CASSSGPSTVAFF. The CDR3 coding sequence is TGTGCCAGCAGTTCCGGCCCGAGCACGGTAGCTTTCTTT.

The V call is TRBV5-1, the J call TRBJ2-6; 9 bases map to TRBD2. The V gene's germline CDR1 is SGHRS and CDR2 YFSETQ. There are 17 residues in the CDR3. The trim removed 5 bases at V and 0 bases at J, leaving 6 bases unmatched. The CDR3: CASRSLAGLSGANVLTF. The CDR3 DNA reads as TGCGCCAGCAGGTCTCTAGCGGGACTCTCTGGGGCCAACGTCCTGACTTTC.

This clonotype has ten or more counts. The CDR3 loop reads CASSSGTGNQPQHF. The CDR3 nucleotides read TGCGCCAGCAGCTCTGGAACAGGAAATCAGCCCCAGCATTTT. This chain connects TRBV5-1 to TRBJ1-5, with TRBD1 as a possible D gene (5 bases). There are 14 residues in the CDR3. Per the germline V gene, CDR1 is SGHRS and CDR2 is YFSETQ. Between the trimmed V and J ends, which lost 3 bases and 4 bases, there was a span of 11 bases.